These 14 T cell receptor beta chains were sequenced from one sample in a study of PD-1 blockade in classical Hodgkin lymphoma. Time point reported: cycle 4 day 1 (C4D1), after 6 weeks of nivolumab. The patients all showed relapse after autologous stem cell transplantation, while their brentuximab vedotin exposure varied. The protocol was immunoSEQ multiplex PCR, while the TCRdb copy is restricted to in-frame clones and leaves out a portion. Of 45,000 to 60,000 clones in the sample, 70% to 80% were seen once. The material was peripheral blood mononuclear cells (PBMCs), obtained before the fourth cycle of nivolumab. The receptors were sampled from a human donor with classical Hodgkin lymphoma.

The rearrangement links TRBV28 to TRBJ2-1; 9 nucleotides agree with TRBD2. CDR3 size: 15 residues. V shed 5 bases, J shed 4 bases, and the junction held 6 bases outside the gene matches. Germline V gives CDR1 MDHEN, CDR2 SYDVKM. Here the CDR3 reads CASSRGGGAYNEQFF. The CDR3 bases are TGTGCCAGCAGTCGCGGCGGGGGGGCGTACAATGAGCAGTTCTTC.

V gene TRBV20-1 combines with J gene TRBJ2-7, with no clear D. CDR1 and CDR2 (germline): DFQATT, SNEGSKA (reference sequence). The CDR3 has 11 residues. V dropped 7 bases and J dropped 2 bases, with 9 bases sitting between them. CDR3 nucleotide sequence: TGCAGTGGACGGATCACCTACGAGCAGTACTTC. It yields the protein CSGRITYEQYF.

The chain is built from TRBV9 and TRBJ2-7; 7 positions agree with TRBD1. The J segment lost 5 bases and the V segment lost 2 bases, leaving 10 bases of the junction unmatched. Germline CDR1 reads SGDLS; CDR2 reads YYNGEE. This CDR3 has 15 residues. CDR3 sequence (DNA): TGTGCCAGCAGCGTCACTCCGGGACAGTCCCACGAGCAGTACTTC. Amino acid sequence: CASSVTPGQSHEQYF.

The genes are TRBV7-9 and TRBJ2-2; D might be TRBD2 (5 bases). This CDR3 contains 18 residues. Trimming removed 5 bases at V and 5 bases at J, with 24 bases between. CDR1 is SEHNR and CDR2 is FQNEAQ in the germline V gene (reference sequence). The CDR3, as DNA: TGTGCCAGCAGCCCCAAAAAGCCGCTAGGAGGTTCAACCGGGGAGCTGTTTTTT. Translated, it gives CASSPKKPLGGSTGELFF. Combining the CDR3 with reference TRBV7-9 and TRBJ2-2 gives the whole variable domain DTGVSQNPRHKITKRGQNVTFRCDPISEHNRLYWYRQTLGQGPEFLTYFQNEAQLEKSRLLSDRFSAERPKGSFSTLEIQRTEQGDSAMYLCASSPKKPLGGSTGELFFGEGSRLTVL.

V and J are TRBV19 and TRBJ1-5; 7 nucleotides line up with TRBD1. The germline V gene encodes CDR1 LNHDA and CDR2 SQIVND (reference sequence). V lost 4 bases, J lost 4 bases, and 4 bases stayed unmatched. The CDR3 runs 14 residues. The CDR3 sequence: CASSTGQQNQPQHF. For the CDR3, the DNA is TGTGCCAGTAGTACGGGACAGCAGAATCAGCCCCAGCATTTT.

The rearrangement joins TRBV18 to TRBJ2-5, with 7 bases identical to TRBD1. CDR1 is KGHSH and CDR2 is LQKENI in the germline V gene. The length of the CDR3 is 12 residues. V lost 5 bases and J lost 4; bases outside the gene matches: 1. CDR3 DNA: TGTGCCAGCTCAAGGGACAGAGAGACCCAGTACTTC. Protein sequence: CASSRDRETQYF.

The rearrangement uses TRBV6-1 and TRBJ2-2, with D hard to call. V lost 2 bases, J lost 7 bases, and 14 bases lay in between. CDR1 and CDR2 (germline): MNHNS, SASEGT. The CDR3 consists of 15 residues. The DNA of the CDR3 is TGTGCCAGCAGTGAACTATGGACCAGAGACGGGGAGCTGTTTTTT. It translates to CASSELWTRDGELFF.

The rearrangement uses TRBV28 and TRBJ2-7; D is undetermined. Per germline, CDR1 MDHEN and CDR2 SYDVKM. The CDR3 sequence is 12 residues long. Trimming shortened V by 1 base and J by 11 bases, and 12 bases separated the two germline ends. The CDR3 nucleotides are TGTGCCAGCAGTTTATTTGGCCTTCAGAAGTACTTC. This gives the protein CASSLFGLQKYF. Supplemented by reference TRBV28 and TRBJ2-7, the full variable domain reads DVKVTQSSRYLVKRTGEKVFLECVQDMDHENMFWYRQDPGLGLRLIYFSYDVKMKEKGDIPEGYSVSREKKERFSLILESASTNQTSMYLCASSLFGLQKYFGPGTRLTVT.

The CDR3 protein is CASSVGGDNNEQFF. The CDR3 bases are TGTGCCAGCAGCGTAGGGGGGGACAACAATGAGCAGTTCTTC. The V call is TRBV7-9, the J call TRBJ2-1; D may be TRBD2 (7 bases). The CDR3 has 14 residues. Germline V gene lookup returns CDR1 SEHNR and CDR2 FQNEAQ (reference sequence). V was clipped by 5 bases and J by 5 bases, with 13 bases between them.

The chain is built from TRBV5-4 and TRBJ1-6, with unresolved D. Trimming cost V 4 bases and J 6 bases, with 17 bases left between them. The germline CDR1 and CDR2 sequences are SGHNT and YYREEE (reference sequence). The CDR3 sequence is 16 residues long. The CDR3 region is CASSPVEAGLNSPLHF. CDR3 coding DNA: TGTGCCAGCAGCCCCGTCGAAGCAGGACTTAATTCACCCCTCCACTTT.

The V gene is TRBV18, the J gene TRBJ2-2; perhaps TRBD1 as D (5 bases). V lost 1 base and J 4 bases, leaving 22 bases between the germline ends. The CDR3 loop spans 19 amino acids. Per germline, CDR1 KGHSH and CDR2 LQKENI. The CDR3 DNA reads TGTGCCAGCTCACCACTCGTTGACAGTAGGGGCCCAGTCACCGGGGAGCTGTTTTTT. It is translated as CASSPLVDSRGPVTGELFF.

This chain connects TRBV30 to TRBJ2-2, with unresolved D. Per the germline V gene, CDR1 is GTSNPN and CDR2 is SVGIG (reference sequence). Deletions cut 3 bases from V and 5 bases from J, with 4 bases between. The CDR3 is 11 amino acids. DNA for the CDR3: TGTGCCTGGAGCCAGACCGGGGAGCTGTTTTTT. It encodes CAWSQTGELFF.

This clone was found a few times. V gene TRBV4-3 combines with J gene TRBJ1-4; 7 nucleotides match TRBD1. CDR3 length: 17 residues. The V gene's germline CDR1 is LGHNA and CDR2 YSLEER. With 0 bases clipped from V and 8 bases from J, the junction kept 12 bases outside the gene matches. CDR3 loop: CASSQDDVRGGWEKLFF. The CDR3 region has the DNA TGCGCCAGCAGCCAAGATGATGTCAGAGGGGGCTGGGAAAAACTGTTTTTT.

The CDR3 DNA follows: TGTGCCAGCAGTCCCCCAAATCAGCCCCAGCATTTT. Residues: CASSPPNQPQHF. V is TRBV6-5 and J is TRBJ1-5; D not certain. With 5 bases removed from V and 4 bases from J, the gap between germline ends came to 6 bases. Germline V CDR1 and CDR2: MNHEY, SVGAGI. The CDR3 is 12 amino acids.